These T cell receptor beta chains were read from a single sample in a study of blood T cell repertoires in COVID-19. Clones were sequenced by immunoSEQ multiplex PCR, and TCRdb holds only the in-frame ones, with some missing. Found here are roughly 200,000 clones, about 83% of them singletons; the top ten hold approximately 6.2%. Source material: peripheral blood. The source of these receptors is a man aged 55 to 70 who had recovered from COVID-19. Each CDR3 is given with its conserved first and last residue. The D gene is left open where the match is weak. Where a row states a size, it is once, few, many or the class of an expanded clone; other rows omit it.

TRBJ1-3	TRBD1	once	TRBV10-1	TGCGCCAGCAGTGATACAATCGGACAGGGGGCTATCTTGGGAAACACCATATATTTT	CASSDTIGQGAILGNTIYF
TRBJ2-1	TRBD2	.	TRBV3-1/TRBV3-2	TGTGCCAGCAGCCAAGCCCCAGCGGGAGGGCAGGTTGAGCAGTTCTTC	CASSQAPAGGQVEQFF
TRBJ2-1	.	.	TRBV20-1	TGCAGTGCTAGTAACCCAATATTAGGGGGGGGTTTAGGTGAGCAGTTCTTC	CSASNPILGGGLGEQFF
TRBJ2-7	TRBD1	.	TRBV28	TGTGCCAGCAGTCCTCTTAGGACAGGGAGTCTTATTACCTACGAGCAGTACTTC	CASSPLRTGSLITYEQYF
TRBJ1-1	TRBD1	.	TRBV5-1	TGCGCCAGCAGGTCGGGACAGCCGAACACTGAAGCTTTCTTT	CASRSGQPNTEAFF
TRBJ2-7	.	.	TRBV3-1/TRBV3-2	TGTGCCAGCAGCACATCCCCTGAACCCTACGAGCAGTACTTC	CASSTSPEPYEQYF
TRBJ2-1	.	once	TRBV27	TGTGCCAGCAGGGCCGGGAGTTCTGGGAACAATGAGCAGTTCTTC	CASRAGSSGNNEQFF
TRBJ1-5	.	.	TRBV19	TGTGCCAGTAGCCCTTTCCAGGTAAATAATCAGCCCCAGCATTTT	CASSPFQVNNQPQHF
TRBJ2-2	.	.	TRBV27	TGTGCCACCCTCCTAGGGGGAAACACCGGGGAGCTGTTTTTT	CATLLGGNTGELFF
TRBJ2-1	.	.	TRBV5-4	TGTGCCAGCAGCTCCCTTGGACTCTCGGAGTATGAGCAGTTCTTC	CASSSLGLSEYEQFF
TRBJ1-1	TRBD1	.	TRBV5-1	TGCGCCAGCAGCTTGTCGGGACAGGCAACTGAAGCTTTCTTT	CASSLSGQATEAFF
TRBJ1-2	.	.	TRBV7-2	TGTGCCAGCAGCCAGGACATGTCCTATGGCTACACCTTC	CASSQDMSYGYTF
TRBJ1-1	.	.	TRBV9	TGTGCCAGCAGCGTAGGGGCGGGTAACACTGAAGCTTTCTTT	CASSVGAGNTEAFF
TRBJ1-2	TRBD1	.	TRBV19	TGTGCCAGTAGTATTCGGACAGGCCGTGGCTACACCTTC	CASSIRTGRGYTF
TRBJ2-7	TRBD2	.	TRBV9	TGTGCCAGCAGCCCCCGCAGAAGAGCGGGGTACACCTACGAGCAGTACTTC	CASSPRRRAGYTYEQYF
TRBJ1-6	.	.	TRBV2	TGTGCCAGCAGTCCCCCGGGGTCTGGCTATTCACCCCTCCACTTT	CASSPPGSGYSPLHF
TRBJ1-4	TRBD1	.	TRBV2	TGTGCCAGCAAAACGACAGGGACGAAGGAAAAACTGTTTTTT	CASKTTGTKEKLFF
TRBJ1-1	.	.	TRBV12-5	TGTGCTAGTGGTTCTCGGGAAATGAACACTGAAGCTTTCTTT	CASGSREMNTEAFF
TRBJ1-2	.	few	TRBV10-3	TGTGCCATCACCAGGGAAGCTAACTATGGCTACACCTTC	CAITREANYGYTF
TRBJ1-3	.	once	TRBV28	TGTGCCAGCAGGCGACACCCGGGGATTGCTGGAAACACCATATATTTT	CASRRHPGIAGNTIYF
TRBJ2-1	.	once	TRBV11-3	TGTGCCAGCAGCTTAGGGCGGGTACAGGGACTATCCTCCTACAATGAGCAGTTCTTC	CASSLGRVQGLSSYNEQFF
TRBJ1-1	.	.	TRBV30	TGTGCCTGGACCTACAATGGGCCGATCACTGAAGCTTTCTTT	CAWTYNGPITEAFF
TRBJ2-5	.	.	TRBV5-3	TGTGCCAGAATGAGGGTTGAGACCCAGTACTTC	CARMRVETQYF
TRBJ1-1	TRBD1	.	TRBV11-2	TGTGCCAGCAGCGGACAGGGGGACACTGAAGCTTTCTTT	CASSGQGDTEAFF
TRBJ1-6	.	.	TRBV21-1	TGTGCCAGCAGCAAAGACCGAAATGACAGGGGTGATTCACCCCTCCACTTT	CASSKDRNDRGDSPLHF
TRBJ2-5	.	.	TRBV30	TGTGCGACGGGACTTAAAGAGACCCAGTACTTC	CATGLKETQYF
TRBJ1-4	TRBD1	few	TRBV3-1/TRBV3-2	TGTGCCAGCAGCCAACGGGACAGGAATGAAAAACTGTTTTTT	CASSQRDRNEKLFF
TRBJ1-5	.	.	TRBV24-1	TGTGCCACCAGTTCGGGGACTAATCAGCCCCAGCATTTT	CATSSGTNQPQHF
TRBJ2-3	TRBD2	few	TRBV27	TGTGCCAGCAGGAGGACTAGCGGGAGTTACGGCAGAGATACGCAGTATTTT	CASRRTSGSYGRDTQYF
TRBJ2-7	TRBD2	.	TRBV7-7	TGTGCCAGCAGCTTAGAGACTAGCGGGAGAGGCAAGCAGTACTTC	CASSLETSGRGKQYF
TRBJ2-1	TRBD2	.	TRBV30	TGTGCCTTGCGGTACGGGACCTCCGGGGGGAATGAGCAGTTCTTC	CALRYGTSGGNEQFF
TRBJ2-5	.	.	TRBV9	TGTGCCAGCAGCGTAGTCTCAACGGACCAAGAGACCCAGTACTTC	CASSVVSTDQETQYF
TRBJ1-5	.	.	TRBV18	TGTGCCAGCTCACCAAATTCCCAGGGAGGTCAGCCCCAGCATTTT	CASSPNSQGGQPQHF
TRBJ2-7	.	.	TRBV7-8	TGTGCCAGCAGCTTAGTCGGTTACGAGCAGTACTTC	CASSLVGYEQYF
TRBJ2-7	TRBD2	.	TRBV10-3	TGTGCCATCAGTGGGCACCAGGGCGGGGGCGAGCAGTACTTC	CAISGHQGGGEQYF
TRBJ1-2	.	.	TRBV28	TGTGCCAGCAGTTCCCCCTTTGCGAGGGGGTATGGCTACACCTTC	CASSSPFARGYGYTF
TRBJ1-5	.	few	TRBV5-1	TGCGCCAGCAGCTTGGATCGGTTTCAGCCCCAGCATTTT	CASSLDRFQPQHF
TRBJ1-1	TRBD1	.	TRBV4-1	TGCGCCAGCAGCCAAGATCGTAGGACAGGGCCCATGAACACTGAAGCTTTCTTT	CASSQDRRTGPMNTEAFF
TRBJ1-4	.	.	TRBV3-1/TRBV3-2	TGTGCCAGCAGCCAGAGGACAAATGAAAAACTGTTTTTT	CASSQRTNEKLFF
TRBJ1-2	.	.	TRBV6-5	TGTGCCAGCAGTCCCCTCGGGGGTAGTGGCGGCTACACCTTC	CASSPLGGSGGYTF
TRBJ2-1	.	.	TRBV19	TGTGCCAGTAGTACGGGGACTTACCAAAATGAGCAGTTCTTC	CASSTGTYQNEQFF
TRBJ1-5	.	.	TRBV6-2/TRBV6-3	TGTGCCAGCAGTTACTCGAGCCAGGGCAGAAATCAGCCCCAGCATTTT	CASSYSSQGRNQPQHF
TRBJ2-1	TRBD2	.	TRBV7-3	TGTGCCAGCAGCCCCCCGGGGAGCGGGAGAGTTAATGAGCAGTTCTTC	CASSPPGSGRVNEQFF
TRBJ1-1	.	once	TRBV11-2	TGTGCCAGCAGCTTAGTCGGGAACTTGAACACTGAAGCTTTCTTT	CASSLVGNLNTEAFF
TRBJ1-2	TRBD1	.	TRBV7-3	TGTGCCAGCAGCTCCACCGGGACAGTATATGGCTACACCTTC	CASSSTGTVYGYTF
TRBJ2-3	.	.	TRBV5-1	TGCGCCAGCACGACTGCATTCATGGACTCAGATACGCAGTATTTT	CASTTAFMDSDTQYF
TRBJ2-2	.	.	TRBV5-1	TGCGCCAGCAGCCGAGAGTGGAACACCGGGGAGCTGTTTTTT	CASSREWNTGELFF
TRBJ1-2	TRBD1	.	TRBV6-5	TGTGCCAGCAGTACAGGGGAGAAAGGTGGCTACACCTTC	CASSTGEKGGYTF